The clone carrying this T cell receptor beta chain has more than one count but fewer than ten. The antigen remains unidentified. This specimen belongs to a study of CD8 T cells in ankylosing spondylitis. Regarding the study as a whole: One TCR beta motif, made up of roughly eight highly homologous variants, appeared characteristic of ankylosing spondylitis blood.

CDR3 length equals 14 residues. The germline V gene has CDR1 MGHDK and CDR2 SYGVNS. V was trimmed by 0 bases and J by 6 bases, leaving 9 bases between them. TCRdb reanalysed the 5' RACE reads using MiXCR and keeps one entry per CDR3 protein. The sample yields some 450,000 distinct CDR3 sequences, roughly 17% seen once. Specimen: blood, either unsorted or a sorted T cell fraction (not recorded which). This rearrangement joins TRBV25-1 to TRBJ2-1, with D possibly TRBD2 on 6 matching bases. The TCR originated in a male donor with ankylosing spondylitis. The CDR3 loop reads CASSEYGGINEQFF. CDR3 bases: TGTGCCAGCAGTGAATACGGAGGGATCAATGAGCAGTTCTTC.